Following are 21 T cell receptor beta chains from one sample sequenced in a study of OX40 agonist ivuxolimab in advanced cancers. Profiled with immunoSEQ multiplex PCR; TCRdb holds only in-frame clones, not every one. The table shows about 87,000 clones, with around nine tenths occurring only once. Sequenced material: CD4+ or CD8+ T cells sorted from blood, taken in a trial of the OX40 agonist ivuxolimab. The receptors stem from an adult with an advanced solid tumor such as melanoma, head and neck, liver or kidney cancer.

This clone has more than one count but fewer than ten. The chain combines TRBV11-2 with TRBJ1-6; D is undetermined. The CDR3 runs 15 residues. Trimming pared 2 bases from V and 5 bases from J, leaving 10 bases between. Germline CDR1 is SGHAT and CDR2 is FQNNGV. CDR3 sequence (DNA): TGTGCCAGCAGCTTATCGTCAGCCCATAATTCACCCCTCCACTTT. It yields the protein CASSLSSAHNSPLHF.

This clone appeared once. The chain joins TRBV7-9 to TRBJ2-7, with D perhaps TRBD2 (5 bases). Per germline, CDR1 SEHNR and CDR2 FQNEAQ (reference sequence). Trimming removed 2 bases at V and 0 bases at J, with 17 bases between. This CDR3 spans 17 amino acids. CDR3: CASSLSGFEDSSYEQYF. The CDR3 coding sequence is TGTGCCAGCAGCTTATCTGGGTTCGAGGACTCCTCCTACGAGCAGTACTTC. Combining the CDR3 with reference TRBV7-9 and TRBJ2-7 gives the whole variable domain DTGVSQNPRHKITKRGQNVTFRCDPISEHNRLYWYRQTLGQGPEFLTYFQNEAQLEKSRLLSDRFSAERPKGSFSTLEIQRTEQGDSAMYLCASSLSGFEDSSYEQYFGPGTRLTVT.

The chain employs TRBV6-5 and TRBJ1-1; no firm D call. The CDR3 covers 13 residues. Trimming removed 6 bases from V and 1 base from J, with 9 bases in between. CDR1 is MNHEY, CDR2 SVGAGI, per germline. Written as DNA, the CDR3 is TGTGCCAGCAGCCTCCCACCGAACACTGAAGCTTTCTTT. It yields the protein CASSLPPNTEAFF.

This clone turned up a few times. The chain couples TRBV7-9 to TRBJ1-2; D gene unclear. V lost 2 bases, J lost 4 bases, and 11 bases lay in between. The CDR3 runs 14 residues. CDR1 is SEHNR, CDR2 FQNEAQ, per germline (reference sequence). CDR3: CASSLSPLVYGYTF. The CDR3 nucleotides are TGTGCCAGCAGCTTATCCCCTTTGGTCTATGGCTACACCTTC.

The chain is built from TRBV10-3 and TRBJ1-6; no firm D call. Trimming left V 2 bases short and J 7 bases short, with 3 bases between. This CDR3 has 12 residues. Looked up from germline, CDR1 is ENHRY and CDR2 is SYGVKD. CDR3 bases: TGTGCCATCAGTGAGGCCAATTCACCCCTCCACTTT. Its translation is CAISEANSPLHF.

This chain connects TRBV7-2 to TRBJ2-2; D ambiguous. Trimming took off 0 bases at V and 7 bases at J, with 0 bases between the two ends. The CDR3 is 11 residues long. CDR1 and CDR2 from the germline V gene are SGHTA and FQGNSA. The CDR3 here is CASSLAGELFF. The CDR3 DNA is TGTGCCAGCAGCTTAGCCGGGGAGCTGTTTTTT.

J is TRBJ2-2 and V is TRBV18, with TRBD1 identical over 7 bases. CDR1 and CDR2 (germline): KGHSH, LQKENI. With 8 bases clipped from V and 7 bases from J, the junction kept 13 bases outside the gene matches. This CDR3 is built from 15 residues. The CDR3, as DNA: TGTGCCAGCACCGGAAGGGGGCAGTTCCTCGGGGAGCTGTTTTTT. Translation: CASTGRGQFLGELFF.

J is TRBJ2-7 and V is TRBV27; D ambiguous. Germline loops: CDR1 MNHEY, CDR2 SMNVEV (reference sequence). V lost 1 base and J lost 1, with 8 bases in between. The CDR3 length is 14 residues. CDR3 region: CASSLYDTSYEQYF. The CDR3 region has the DNA TGTGCCAGCAGTTTATACGACACGTCCTACGAGCAGTACTTC.

The CDR3 bases are TGTGCCAGCAGCCCACCCGGGCCGGGACAGATCGTAGAGACCCAGTACTTC. The encoded protein is CASSPPGPGQIVETQYF. The gene calls are TRBV9 and TRBJ2-5; 7 bases align to TRBD1. The CDR3 totals 17 residues. The V and J ends lost 4 bases and 4 bases, in that order; junction bases with no gene match: 16. Germline-derived CDR1 and CDR2 are SGDLS and YYNGEE.

This chain links TRBV6-6 with TRBJ1-1; no definite D call. This CDR3 is 14 amino acids long. Germline CDR1 is MNHNY and CDR2 is SVGAGI (reference sequence). The V end was cut by 0 bases, the J end by 0 bases, with 5 bases between. The CDR3 DNA sequence: TGTGCCAGCAGTTACTCGGGAATGAACACTGAAGCTTTCTTT. It yields the protein CASSYSGMNTEAFF.

Points on this clone: One end of the junction varies from germline; a read error may be responsible. The identical CDR3 is also encoded by other nucleotide sequences in the sample. The V call is TRBV10-1, the J call TRBJ2-2, with a possible D match to TRBD2 (5 bases). CDR3 length: 12 residues. Germline V gives CDR1 WNHNN, CDR2 SYGVQD (reference sequence). The CDR3 sequence: CASRKNTGELFF. The DNA for the CDR3 is TGCGCCAGCAGAAAGAACACCGGGGAGCTATTTTTT.

V usage is TRBV6-6 and J usage is TRBJ1-4; unclear D gene. Trimming stripped 5 bases from V and 6 bases from J, with 13 bases between. CDR3 size: 14 residues. The germline CDR1 and CDR2 sequences are MNHNY and SVGAGI (reference sequence). The CDR3 bases are TGTGCCAGCAGTACCCCTGGTACGGATGAAAAACTGTTTTTT. Its translation is CASSTPGTDEKLFF.

V and J are TRBV5-8 and TRBJ2-2; no clear D. With 4 bases removed from V and 4 bases from J, the gap between germline ends came to 11 bases. Germline V CDR1 and CDR2: SGHTS, YDEGEE. This CDR3 comprises 14 residues. The CDR3 DNA reads TGTGCCAGCAGCCTGAGACCCCCCACCGGGGAGCTGTTTTTT. This translates into CASSLRPPTGELFF.

The chain links TRBV7-3 to TRBJ2-1; D gene uncertain. The CDR3 runs 13 residues. Between the trimmed V and J ends, which lost 2 bases and 7 bases, there was a span of 9 bases. Germline-derived CDR1 and CDR2 are SGHTA and FQGTGA. In nucleotides, the CDR3 is TGTGCCAGCAGCTTAGGTAGGCTAAATGAGCAGTTCTTC. Translating it yields CASSLGRLNEQFF.

In its sample, this clone was seen once. The chain links TRBV18 to TRBJ2-1; the D gene is possibly TRBD1 (6 bases). The CDR3 consists of 15 residues. Trimming left V 3 bases short and J 4 bases short, with 13 bases between. Germline V lookup: CDR1 KGHSH, CDR2 LQKENI. As DNA, the CDR3 is TGTGCCAGCTCACCCATCGGGGACACTTACAATGAGCAGTTCTTC. This encodes CASSPIGDTYNEQFF.

This clone was recorded once. The chain recombines TRBV5-6 with TRBJ2-5; no firm D call. The CDR3 is 12 residues long. Germline V gene lookup returns CDR1 SGHDT and CDR2 YYEEEE. V shed 3 bases and J shed 4 bases, with 7 bases lying between them. As DNA, the CDR3 is TGTGCCAGCAGCTCATCTATAGAGACCCAGTACTTC. Protein: CASSSSIETQYF.

In this sample, this clone turned up a few times. The chain is built from TRBV14 and TRBJ2-3, with 10 nucleotides matching TRBD1. V shed 8 bases, J shed 1 base, and the junction held 9 bases outside the gene matches. There are 16 residues in the CDR3. Germline loops: CDR1 SGHDN, CDR2 FVKESK. CDR3: CASCLGTGACTDTQYF. Written as DNA, the CDR3 is TGTGCCAGCTGTCTTGGGACAGGGGCCTGCACAGATACGCAGTATTTT. Drawing the rest from reference TRBV14 and TRBJ2-3, the complete variable domain is EAGVTQFPSHSVIEKGQTVTLRCDPISGHDNLYWYRRVMGKEIKFLLHFVKESKQDESGMPNNRFLAERTGGTYSTLKVQPAELEDSGVYFCASCLGTGACTDTQYFGPGTRLTVL.

The chain couples TRBV7-2 to TRBJ2-2; 12 bases line up with TRBD1. Per germline, CDR1 SGHTA and CDR2 FQGNSA. V shed 4 bases and J 4 bases; nucleotides not matched to a gene: 7. This CDR3 contains 17 residues. In DNA form, the CDR3 reads TGTGCCAGCAGCTCCCGGGACAGGGGGCGGGGCACCGGGGAGCTGTTTTTT. Translating gives CASSSRDRGRGTGELFF.

This rearrangement joins TRBV9 to TRBJ1-2; the D is unclear. The CDR3 covers 14 residues. V dropped 0 bases and J dropped 4 bases, with 10 bases sitting between them. The germline V gene encodes CDR1 SGDLS and CDR2 YYNGEE. CDR3 in amino acids: CASSVVPGSYGYTF. Here the CDR3 DNA reads TGTGCCAGCAGCGTAGTCCCAGGCTCCTATGGCTACACCTTC. The whole variable domain, remainder taken from reference TRBV9 and TRBJ1-2, is DSGVTQTPKHLITATGQRVTLRCSPRSGDLSVYWYQQSLDQGLQFLIQYYNGEERAKGNILERFSAQQFPDLHSELNLSSLELGDSALYFCASSVVPGSYGYTFGSGTRLTVV.

The chain combines TRBV10-2 with TRBJ2-7; D remains unclear. V was cut by 7 bases and J by 2 bases, with 12 bases left in between. The germline V gene has CDR1 WSHSY and CDR2 SAAADI. This CDR3 contains 13 residues. CDR3 in amino acids: CASTPVSTYEQYF. The CDR3 nucleotides are TGCGCCAGCACCCCCGTCTCAACCTACGAGCAGTACTTC.

The chain joins TRBV19 to TRBJ2-7; 10 nucleotides match TRBD2. The J segment lost 11 bases and the V segment lost 0 bases, leaving 10 bases of the junction unmatched. The germline V gene has CDR1 LNHDA and CDR2 SQIVND (reference sequence). This CDR3 has 15 amino acids. The CDR3 DNA follows: TGTGCCAGTAGTATAGATCGCGATAGCGGGGGGTTGAAGTACTTC. It yields the protein CASSIDRDSGGLKYF.